The entry below describes one T cell receptor beta chain. This specimen belongs to a study of control samples from healthy donors and cancer patients. CDR3 length: 13 residues. In germline, CDR1 is LNHDA, CDR2 SQIVND (reference sequence). The V and J ends lost 5 bases and 4 bases respectively, with 9 bases between them. Assay used: immunoSEQ multiplex PCR; TCRdb lists only in-frame clones, some missing. The sample records about 180,000 clones, around nine tenths being singletons. The chain is built from TRBV19 and TRBJ2-1; D ambiguous. This TCR was recovered from a man aged 25 to 45 in good health. What was sequenced was blood. The CDR3 DNA reads as TGTGCCAGTAGTTCGACAATTTACAATGAGCAGTTCTTC. Translating it yields CASSSTIYNEQFF.